These 3 T cell receptor beta chains were all obtained from the same sample, sequenced in a study of a mutant IDH1 vaccine in newly diagnosed glioma. Clones were read by immunoSEQ multiplex PCR, and TCRdb kept only the in-frame ones, dropping some. The sample includes 25,000 to 35,000 clones, 70% to 90% of them seen just once. Time point: baseline, week 1 (first vaccination visit). Noted treatment: pre-vaccination baseline after standard-of-care therapy. Source: PBMCs, taken from a glioma patient treated with radiotherapy, temozolomide or both. The receptors stem from a woman in her thirties or forties with glioma.

The chain couples TRBV5-5 to TRBJ2-7, with a weak D call TRBD1 (5 bases). V gave up 1 base and J gave up 2 bases, with 10 bases separating them. The CDR3 is 14 amino acids. Germline CDR1 and CDR2: SGHKS and YYEKEE (reference sequence). CDR3 residues: CASSLTQGTYEQYF. The CDR3 DNA sequence: TGTGCCAGCAGCTTGACGCAGGGAACCTACGAGCAGTACTTC.

The chain recombines TRBV5-1 with TRBJ2-5; the match to TRBD2 covers 8 bases. Germline V gene lookup returns CDR1 SGHRS and CDR2 YFSETQ. V was pared by 0 bases and J by 5 bases, with 6 bases of the junction left unmatched. This CDR3 has 15 amino acids. This chain's CDR3 is CASSLAGGPGETQYF. CDR3 DNA sequence: TGCGCCAGCAGCTTGGCGGGGGGGCCGGGGGAGACCCAGTACTTC.

This clone was picked up one time. The chain couples TRBV19 to TRBJ2-7, with TRBD1 matching over 7 bases. The CDR3 runs to 13 residues. V was pared by 4 bases and J by 2 bases, with 2 bases of the junction left unmatched. Germline V lookup: CDR1 LNHDA, CDR2 SQIVND (reference sequence). CDR3 sequence (DNA): TGTGCCAGTAGTAGGGACAGCCCCTACGAGCAGTACTTC. Translating it yields CASSRDSPYEQYF.